What follows are 21 T cell receptor beta chains derived from one specimen sequenced in a study of cytomegalovirus exposure and HLA in healthy donors. PCR used 60 Vbeta primers and 13 Jbeta primers. This table comes from immunoSEQ multiplex PCR, and its TCRdb copy is limited to in-frame clones, with some not included. The sample lists around 150,000 clones; roughly 85% were seen once. Sequencing was performed on PBMCs. These receptors were obtained from a middle-aged man in good health and CMV-seronegative.

The CDR3 coding sequence is TGCGCCAGCAAAAGGGAGAGCGGAGGCCCGTACGAGCAGTACTTC. It specifies CASKRESGGPYEQYF. The chain links TRBV5-1 to TRBJ2-7, with D perhaps matching TRBD2 (5 bases). Germline V gene data show CDR1 as SGHRS and CDR2 as YFSETQ. The CDR3 sequence is 15 residues long. V gave up 6 bases and J gave up 4 bases, with 20 bases separating them. Drawing the rest from reference TRBV5-1 and TRBJ2-7, the complete variable domain is KAGVTQTPRYLIKTRGQQVTLSCSPISGHRSVSWYQQTPGQGLQFLFEYFSETQRNKGNFPGRFSGRQFSNSRSEMNVSTLELGDSALYLCASKRESGGPYEQYFGPGTRLTVT.

This clone has a handful of counts. This chain joins TRBV30 and TRBJ2-7; 7 bases align to TRBD1. The V segment lost 4 bases and the J segment 1 base; nucleotides outside the gene matches: 7. CDR3 size: 14 residues. Germline CDR1 GTSNPN, CDR2 SVGIG (reference sequence). CDR3 sequence reads: CAWNIRTGSYEQYF. The CDR3 DNA reads as TGTGCCTGGAATATCAGGACAGGTTCCTACGAGCAGTACTTC.

The chain carries TRBV5-4 and TRBJ2-7; D is possibly TRBD2 (6 bases). The CDR3 spans 15 residues. In germline, CDR1 is SGHNT, CDR2 YYREEE (reference sequence). Trimming took off 1 base at V and 2 bases at J, with 13 bases between the two ends. In DNA, the CDR3 is TGTGCCAGCAGCTTGTCGGAGGGCTCCCCCTACGAGCAGTACTTC. Encoded protein: CASSLSEGSPYEQYF.

As regards this clone: One junction end does not reproduce the germline sequence, and a read error may be involved. The chain employs TRBV6-6 and TRBJ2-6, with a possible D match to TRBD1 (5 bases). Germline V gene lookup returns CDR1 MNHNY and CDR2 SVGAGI (reference sequence). The CDR3 runs 14 residues. The CDR3 DNA is TGTGCCAGCAGTTACCTCGGTGGGGCCAACGGCCTGACTTTC. Translating it yields CASSYLGGANGLTF.

The chain is built from TRBV6-5 and TRBJ2-1, with D maybe TRBD2 (5 bases). The CDR3 is made up of 13 amino acids. V gave up 2 bases and J gave up 9 bases, with 11 bases separating them. From germline, CDR1 is MNHEY and CDR2 SVGAGI. DNA for the CDR3: TGTGCCAGCAGTTACGGCGGACTCGGTGAGCAGTTCTTC. Amino acids: CASSYGGLGEQFF.

In its sample, this clone was seen once. The chain combines TRBV5-1 with TRBJ2-1; 13 bases align to TRBD2. With 0 bases clipped from V and 6 bases from J, the junction kept 0 bases outside the gene matches. CDR1 SGHRS and CDR2 YFSETQ come from the germline V gene. This CDR3 comprises 15 residues. The CDR3 protein is CASSLGLAGGNEQFF. Here the CDR3 DNA reads TGCGCCAGCAGCTTGGGACTAGCGGGAGGCAATGAGCAGTTCTTC.

The chain combines TRBV7-2 with TRBJ2-2; 11 positions agree with TRBD2. CDR1 and CDR2 (germline): SGHTA, FQGNSA. The ends lost 2 bases at V and 4 bases at J; junction bases unmatched: 9. This CDR3 spans 18 amino acids. For the CDR3, the DNA is TGTGCCAGCAGCTTATTAGCGGGAGGGCCTATGGGCACCGGGGAGCTGTTTTTT. It translates to CASSLLAGGPMGTGELFF.

This clone was counted only a few times. The junction departs from the called germline gene at one end, perhaps through a read error. The chain recombines TRBV7-9 with TRBJ2-7, with D tentatively TRBD2 (5 bases). The length of the CDR3 is 11 residues. Germline V gene lookup returns CDR1 SEHNR and CDR2 FQNEAQ (reference sequence). The CDR3 loop is CSSSLRSGQYF. As DNA, the CDR3 is TGTTCCAGCAGCTTAAGGAGCGGGCAGTACTTC. Using reference TRBV7-9 and TRBJ2-7 for the parts outside the CDR3, the full variable domain is DTGVSQNPRHKITKRGQNVTFRCDPISEHNRLYWYRQTLGQGPEFLTYFQNEAQLEKSRLLSDRFSAERPKGSFSTLEIQRTEQGDSAMYLCSSSLRSGQYFGPGTRLTVT.

The chain is built from TRBV7-8 and TRBJ2-1; 14 bases match TRBD2. The CDR3 is 17 residues long. Germline CDR1 reads SGHVS; CDR2 reads FQNEAQ. V was clipped by 2 bases and J by 4 bases; unmatched bases: 4. The CDR3 spells CASSLLGLAGGYNEQFF. CDR3 sequence (DNA): TGTGCCAGCAGCTTACTTGGACTAGCGGGAGGTTACAATGAGCAGTTCTTC.

This chain connects TRBV10-3 to TRBJ2-1; 7 bases are a match to TRBD1. The CDR3 is 13 residues long. After removal of 6 bases from V and 5 bases from J, the junction contained 4 bases not matched to a gene. CDR1 is ENHRY and CDR2 is SYGVKD in the germline V gene. CDR3 coding DNA: TGTGCCATCAGGGGGGACAGCAACAATGAGCAGTTCTTC. Translated: CAIRGDSNNEQFF.

The chain has TRBV7-6 and TRBJ2-3; possible D gene TRBD1, 5 bases. Trimming removed 1 base from V and 8 bases from J, with 10 bases in between. CDR3 size: 13 residues. Germline V gene sequence: CDR1 SGHVS, CDR2 FNYEAQ. The CDR3 reads CASSLGGPGTQYF. CDR3 in DNA: TGTGCCAGCAGCTTAGGGGGCCCTGGTACGCAGTATTTT.

V usage is TRBV30 and J usage is TRBJ1-2; D may be TRBD1 (6 bases). Germline V gene sequence: CDR1 GTSNPN, CDR2 SVGIG (reference sequence). This CDR3 spans 16 amino acids. V dropped 0 bases and J dropped 4 bases, with 18 bases sitting between them. As DNA, the CDR3 is TGTGCCTGGAGTGTACAAGGGGGGGACCGAATCTATGGCTACACCTTC. Translating gives CAWSVQGGDRIYGYTF.

The chain links TRBV5-1 to TRBJ2-5; no definite D call. The V end lost 1 base, the J end lost 5 bases, and 15 bases lay between the germline ends. Germline V gives CDR1 SGHRS, CDR2 YFSETQ. CDR3 length: 15 residues. This CDR3 reads CASSLTGLSRETQYF. The CDR3 region has the DNA TGCGCCAGCAGCTTGACCGGGTTATCTCGGGAGACCCAGTACTTC.

The chain uses TRBV20-1 and TRBJ1-1; D call uncertain. The germline V and J ends were trimmed by 8 bases and 6 bases, with 10 bases remaining between them. This CDR3 is built from 10 residues. Germline V lookup: CDR1 DFQATT, CDR2 SNEGSKA (reference sequence). CDR3 nucleotides: TGCAGTTCGGGGAAACCTGAAGCTTTCTTT. It specifies CSSGKPEAFF.

This chain links TRBV5-4 with TRBJ2-2; the match to TRBD1 covers 9 bases. V dropped 0 bases and J dropped 5; count of bases not matched to a gene: 2. Germline lookup yields CDR1 SGHNT and CDR2 YYREEE (reference sequence). There are 15 residues in the CDR3. This chain's CDR3 is CASSLGTGATGELFF. DNA for the CDR3: TGTGCCAGCAGCTTGGGGACAGGGGCGACCGGGGAGCTGTTTTTT.

J is TRBJ1-4 and V is TRBV6-6, with no clear D. This CDR3 comprises 14 residues. Germline V gene sequence: CDR1 MNHNY, CDR2 SVGAGI (reference sequence). V was trimmed by 2 bases and J by 0 bases, leaving 4 bases between them. The DNA for the CDR3 is TGTGCCAGCAGTTACGGCTCAACTAATGAAAAACTGTTTTTT. Translation gives CASSYGSTNEKLFF.

This clone has only one observation. At one of its ends the junction is not consistent with the germline gene, which may arise from a read error. This chain links TRBV7-9 with TRBJ2-6, with 9 bases matching TRBD2. From germline, CDR1 is SEHNR and CDR2 FQNEAQ (reference sequence). The length of the CDR3 is 18 residues. The CDR3 is CASSLVGSGRPGANGLTF. The DNA for the CDR3 is TGTGCCAGCAGCTTAGTTGGCAGCGGGAGGCCTGGGGCCAACGGCCTGACTTTC.

The J gene is TRBJ2-1, the V gene TRBV28; the match to TRBD1 covers 9 bases. V dropped 3 bases and J dropped 7; count of bases not matched to a gene: 7. This CDR3 has 15 amino acids. Germline loops: CDR1 MDHEN, CDR2 SYDVKM. The CDR3 region has the DNA TGTGCCAGCAGTTTCACAGGGGGCACGAGGAATGAGCAGTTCTTC. The encoded protein is CASSFTGGTRNEQFF.

V is TRBV7-2 and J is TRBJ2-4, with a possible D match to TRBD1 (6 bases). CDR1 SGHTA and CDR2 FQGNSA come from the germline V gene. This CDR3 region has 14 residues. V lost 5 bases and J 6 bases, leaving 14 bases between the germline ends. CDR3 coding DNA: TGTGCCAGCAGCCTTGACCCCAGGGGAAACATTCAGTACTTC. It encodes CASSLDPRGNIQYF. The full variable domain, completed using reference TRBV7-2 and TRBJ2-4, is GAGVSQSPSNKVTEKGKDVELRCDPISGHTALYWYRQSLGQGLEFLIYFQGNSAPDKSGLPSDRFSAERTGGSVSTLTIQRTQQEDSAVYLCASSLDPRGNIQYFGAGTRLSVL.

The rearrangement links TRBV5-4 to TRBJ2-7; D may be TRBD2 (5 bases). CDR1 and CDR2 (germline): SGHNT, YYREEE (reference sequence). The V and J ends lost 4 bases and 7 bases respectively, with 18 bases between them. This CDR3 contains 14 residues. The CDR3 nucleotides read TGTGCCAGCAGCCCGGGGTACAGAGCTGGGGAGCAGTACTTC. Its translation is CASSPGYRAGEQYF.

The chain joins TRBV28 to TRBJ2-2; D uncertain. Germline V lookup: CDR1 MDHEN, CDR2 SYDVKM. V was shortened by 8 bases and J by 6 bases, with 13 bases between the two germline ends. This CDR3 spans 13 amino acids. CDR3 loop: CASLPYRAGELFF. The DNA of the CDR3 is TGTGCCAGCCTCCCTTACCGGGCCGGGGAGCTGTTTTTT.